The next 8 T cell receptor beta chains were all read from a single sample in a study of blood T cell repertoires in COVID-19. Clones were read by immunoSEQ multiplex PCR, and TCRdb kept only the in-frame ones, dropping some. The sample shows under 250,000 clones, about 88% of them seen only once. Sequencing was done on a sample of peripheral blood. These receptors originate from a woman aged 70-85 years with active or convalescent COVID-19.

This chain joins TRBV5-1 and TRBJ1-6; TRBD1 matches at 7 bases. The CDR3 extends over 15 amino acids. The germline CDR1 and CDR2 sequences are SGHRS and YFSETQ. J gave up 8 bases and V 4 bases, and 9 bases lay outside the gene matches. The CDR3 region is CASSPGTDRDSPLHF. CDR3 nucleotide sequence: TGCGCCAGCAGCCCCGGGACAGACCGAGATTCACCCCTCCACTTT. The variable domain in full, with the rest retrieved from reference TRBV5-1 and TRBJ1-6, is KAGVTQTPRYLIKTRGQQVTLSCSPISGHRSVSWYQQTPGQGLQFLFEYFSETQRNKGNFPGRFSGRQFSNSRSEMNVSTLELGDSALYLCASSPGTDRDSPLHFGNGTRLTVT.

The chain couples TRBV10-3 to TRBJ1-5; 7 bases are shared with TRBD1. CDR1 is ENHRY and CDR2 is SYGVKD in the germline V gene. The ends lost 6 bases at V and 5 bases at J; junction bases unmatched: 4. The CDR3 covers 13 residues. CDR3 protein: CAIRGTGDQPQHF. The CDR3 DNA reads TGTGCCATCAGAGGTACAGGGGATCAGCCCCAGCATTTT.

The chain employs TRBV20-1 and TRBJ1-2; D is unresolved. The V and J ends lost 3 bases and 6 bases respectively, with 5 bases between them. The CDR3 totals 10 residues. The germline CDR1 and CDR2 sequences are DFQATT and SNEGSKA (reference sequence). CDR3 DNA: TGCAGTGCTAGGGCAGATGGCTACACCTTC. It translates to CSARADGYTF.

To note about this clone: In the same sample, other DNA sequences code for this CDR3. CDR3 sequence reads: CASSLPGNYGYTF. Here the CDR3 DNA reads TGTGCCAGCAGCTTGCCGGGAAACTATGGCTACACCTTC. The rearrangement links TRBV5-4 to TRBJ1-2, with D unclear. This CDR3 region has 13 residues. V lost 1 base to trimming and J lost 2 bases, with 6 bases between them. CDR1 is SGHNT, CDR2 YYREEE, per germline (reference sequence).

The genes are TRBV15 and TRBJ2-7; TRBD2 is a possible D gene (6 bases). Trimming left V 3 bases short and J 7 bases short, with 19 bases between. This CDR3 is built from 15 residues. The germline V gene has CDR1 LNHNV and CDR2 YYDKDF (reference sequence). CDR3 protein: CATSRGAAAEGEQYF. The CDR3 DNA reads TGTGCCACCAGCAGGGGTGCGGCGGCGGAGGGGGAGCAGTACTTC.

This chain uses TRBV5-8 with TRBJ2-5, with 10 bases identical to TRBD2. Germline assignment: CDR1 SGHTS and CDR2 YDEGEE. The CDR3 loop spans 15 amino acids. The V segment lost 3 bases and the J segment 4 bases; nucleotides outside the gene matches: 6. CDR3: CASSSSGGGGETQYF. The CDR3 coding sequence is TGTGCCAGCAGCTCCAGCGGGGGGGGAGGAGAGACCCAGTACTTC.

The chain joins TRBV3-1 (or the pseudogene TRBV3-2) to TRBJ1-2; no reliable D call. Trimming pared 4 bases from V and 7 bases from J, leaving 16 bases between. CDR3 length: 14 amino acids. Germline V gene sequence: CDR1 LGHDT, CDR2 YNNKEL (reference sequence). CDR3 region: CASSPTQVEGGYTF. CDR3 coding DNA: TGTGCCAGCAGCCCGACGCAGGTGGAGGGTGGCTACACCTTC.

The chain recombines TRBV19 with TRBJ1-1; no firm D call. Trimming cost V 10 bases and J 5 bases, with 17 bases left between them. Germline V gene lookup returns CDR1 LNHDA and CDR2 SQIVND (reference sequence). The CDR3 is 13 residues long. The CDR3 DNA reads as TGTGCCACCTCCCCGGGCCGGGGAACTGAAGCTTTCTTT. It is translated as CATSPGRGTEAFF.